Listed below are T cell receptor beta chains from one sample, sequenced in a study of CD8 T cells in Susac syndrome. TCRdb re-called the immunoSEQ multiplex PCR reads through MiXCR, storing one row per CDR3 protein. The repertoire holds approximately 180,000 distinct CDR3 sequences, with under 95% as singletons. Sequenced input: CD4+ T cells from PBMCs. The receptors derive from a human donor with multiple sclerosis. The CDR3 runs from the conserved cysteine through the conserved F or W. The D gene is left open where the match is weak. Rows may omit the clone size; those that give it use once, few, many or a size class.

d_gene	abundance	v_gene	j_gene	len	CDR3aa	CDR3nt
TRBD1	-	TRBV6-6	TRBJ2-7	14	CASIGTGAPYEQYF	TGTGCCAGCATAGGGACAGGAGCTCCCTACGAGCAGTACTTC
-	once	TRBV6-5	TRBJ2-7	14	CASSQGQFPYEQYF	TGTGCCAGCAGCCAAGGACAGTTCCCCTACGAGCAGTACTTC
TRBD2	-	TRBV9	TRBJ2-4	13	CASSVRREGIQYF	TGTGCCAGCAGCGTAAGGCGGGAGGGCATTCAGTACTTC
-	-	TRBV6-5	TRBJ1-5	14	CASSGQLGNQPQHF	TGTGCCAGCAGTGGACAGTTGGGCAATCAGCCCCAGCATTTT
-	-	TRBV5-6	TRBJ2-1	13	CASSLGPDNEQFF	TGTGCCAGCAGCTTGGGACCCGACAATGAGCAGTTCTTC
TRBD2	few	TRBV3-1	TRBJ2-7	13	CASSPGTSYEQYF	TGTGCCAGCAGCCCCGGGACTAGTTACGAGCAGTACTTC
-	-	TRBV28	TRBJ2-7	13	CASSADSSSGQYF	TGTGCCAGCAGTGCCGACAGCTCCAGCGGGCAGTACTTC
-	-	TRBV6-6	TRBJ2-3	12	CASSSSVDTQYF	TGTGCCAGCAGTTCGTCGGTGGATACGCAGTATTTT
-	once	TRBV12-3/TRBV12-4	TRBJ2-3	11	CASSIIDTQYF	TGTGCCAGCAGTATAATAGATACGCAGTATTTT
-	-	TRBV30	TRBJ2-7	13	CAWSHQGNYEQYF	TGTGCCTGGAGCCATCAGGGGAACTACGAGCAGTACTTC
-	-	TRBV29-1	TRBJ1-2	13	CSVDSGSNYGYTF	TGCAGCGTTGATTCGGGCAGTAACTATGGCTACACCTTC
-	-	TRBV6-2/TRBV6-3	TRBJ2-7	15	CASHPYTSNHYEQYF	TGTGCCAGCCACCCATACACAAGCAATCATTACGAGCAGTACTTC
TRBD2	-	TRBV3-1	TRBJ2-3	15	CASSPPAGGGDTQYF	TGTGCCAGCAGCCCGCCCGCGGGGGGCGGAGATACGCAGTATTTT
TRBD1	-	TRBV6-5	TRBJ2-7	15	CASSYSGQGVREQYF	TGTGCCAGCAGTTACTCCGGACAGGGAGTGAGAGAGCAGTACTTC
TRBD2	-	TRBV5-1	TRBJ2-3	13	CASSREGTDTQYF	TGCGCCAGCTCCAGGGAGGGTACGGATACGCAGTATTTT
-	-	TRBV5-1	TRBJ2-3	16	CASSLGGQFAADTQYF	TGCGCCAGCAGCTTGGGAGGACAGTTTGCGGCAGATACGCAGTATTTT
TRBD1	-	TRBV28	TRBJ2-1	19	CASSFLAGTGVGSYNEQFF	TGTGCCAGCAGTTTTCTGGCAGGGACAGGGGTCGGCTCCTACAATGAGCAGTTCTTC
-	-	TRBV7-8	TRBJ1-5	13	CASSQQLRQPQHF	TGTGCCAGCAGCCAACAATTGCGTCAGCCCCAGCATTTT
-	-	TRBV18	TRBJ1-6	14	CASSPLGGQSPLHF	TGTGCCAGCTCACCCCTAGGGGGTCAATCACCCCTCCACTTT
-	-	TRBV20-1	TRBJ2-2	13	CSARVPGTRELFF	TGCAGTGCTAGAGTGCCCGGGACCAGGGAGCTGTTTTTT
-	-	TRBV29-1	TRBJ1-3	14	CSVRVQFSGNTIYF	TGCAGCGTCCGGGTCCAATTCTCTGGAAACACCATATATTTT
-	-	TRBV19	TRBJ2-2	11	CASSTSGELFF	TGTGCCAGTAGCACTTCCGGGGAGCTGTTTTTT
TRBD2	-	TRBV7-7	TRBJ2-3	14	CASSLAGGVDTQYF	TGTGCTAGCAGCCTAGCGGGGGGTGTAGATACGCAGTATTTT
TRBD1	-	TRBV5-1	TRBJ2-1	16	CASTLGGQGSYNEQFF	TGCGCCAGCACCCTAGGGGGACAGGGTTCCTACAATGAGCAGTTCTTC
-	-	TRBV29-1	TRBJ2-3	14	CSVRSWAGTDTQYF	TGCAGCGTTCGTAGCTGGGCGGGCACAGATACGCAGTATTTT